What follows are 23 T cell receptor beta chains derived from one specimen sequenced in a study of response to subunit inactivated influenza vaccine. TCRdb passed the RT-PCR reads through MiXCR, listing each CDR3 protein once. The profile shows around 580,000 distinct CDR3 sequences, 10% to 15% of them singletons. This material consisted of PBMCs from blood, taken on the day of vaccination. The origin of the receptors is a man aged 50-59 years who received an inactivated influenza vaccine.

There are a few counts of this clonotype. The rearrangement links TRBV12-3 or TRBV12-4 to TRBJ2-3, with TRBD2 identical over 10 bases. The CDR3 is made up of 12 amino acids. With V trimmed by 7 bases and J by 8 bases, 3 bases remained unmatched. The CDR3 bases are TGTGCCAGCACCTTAGCGGGAGGTACGCAGTATTTT. This encodes CASTLAGGTQYF.

This sequence joins TRBV5-6 and TRBJ2-3, with a tentative D call TRBD2 (5 bases). Germline V gives CDR1 SGHDT, CDR2 YYEEEE. The CDR3 is 16 residues long. The V and J ends lost 0 bases and 2 bases respectively, with 13 bases between them. The CDR3 nucleotides read TGTGCCAGCAGCTTGGAACGCAGGAGGCTCACAGATACGCAGTATTTT. It specifies CASSLERRRLTDTQYF. The whole variable domain, remainder taken from reference TRBV5-6 and TRBJ2-3, is DAGVTQSPTHLIKTRGQQVTLRCSPKSGHDTVSWYQQALGQGPQFIFQYYEEEERQRGNFPDRFSGHQFPNYSSELNVNALLLGDSALYLCASSLERRRLTDTQYFGPGTRLTVL.

The rearrangement links TRBV9 to TRBJ1-1; D call uncertain. Deletions cut 0 bases from V and 4 bases from J, with 7 bases between. Germline loops: CDR1 SGDLS, CDR2 YYNGEE. The CDR3 consists of 13 residues. CDR3 bases: TGTGCCAGCAGCGTAGCCTTTGGCACTGAAGCTTTCTTT. Residues: CASSVAFGTEAFF. Looking up the rest from reference TRBV9 and TRBJ1-1 gives the full variable domain: DSGVTQTPKHLITATGQRVTLRCSPRSGDLSVYWYQQSLDQGLQFLIQYYNGEERAKGNILERFSAQQFPDLHSELNLSSLELGDSALYFCASSVAFGTEAFFGQGTRLTVV.

In nucleotides, the CDR3 is TGCAGTGCTAGACCAGGGGGACCGAACACTGAAGCTTTCTTT. Translating it yields CSARPGGPNTEAFF. The chain is built from TRBV20-1 and TRBJ1-1, with 7 bases aligning to TRBD1. CDR3 length: 14 residues. The germline CDR1 and CDR2 sequences are DFQATT and SNEGSKA (reference sequence). The J segment lost 1 base and the V segment lost 2 bases, leaving 4 bases of the junction unmatched.

This clonotype was found many times. This chain connects TRBV12-3 or TRBV12-4 to TRBJ2-5, with TRBD2 as a possible D gene (6 bases). Between the trimmed V and J ends, which lost 5 bases and 3 bases, there was a span of 10 bases. The CDR3 spans 13 residues. This CDR3 reads CASSAAGEETQYF. The CDR3 DNA sequence: TGTGCCAGCAGTGCAGCGGGTGAAGAGACCCAGTACTTC.

This clonotype came up many times. The chain has TRBV25-1 and TRBJ2-3; tentatively, D is TRBD1 (5 bases). The V end lost 1 base, the J end lost 0 bases, and 8 bases lay between the germline ends. Per the germline V gene, CDR1 is MGHDK and CDR2 is SYGVNS. This CDR3 is 15 amino acids long. The CDR3 loop reads CASSEWGASTDTQYF. The CDR3 region has the DNA TGTGCCAGCAGTGAATGGGGCGCTAGCACAGATACGCAGTATTTT.

This clonotype was seen a handful of times. V usage is TRBV20-1 and J usage is TRBJ2-7; D is perhaps TRBD1 (6 bases). Germline lookup yields CDR1 DFQATT and CDR2 SNEGSKA (reference sequence). Deletions cut 8 bases from V and 6 bases from J, with 17 bases between. CDR3 size: 12 residues. The CDR3: CSWTADTSEQYF. The CDR3, as DNA: TGCAGTTGGACAGCCGATACCTCCGAGCAGTACTTC.

The chain employs TRBV6-2 or TRBV6-3 and TRBJ1-1, with 8 bases identical to TRBD1. The CDR3 consists of 12 residues. V gave up 5 bases and J gave up 10 bases; unmatched junction bases: 6. Germline loops: CDR1 MNHEY, CDR2 SVGEGT. Written as DNA, the CDR3 is TGTGCCAGCAGTAAAGGACAGGGAAGAGCTTTCTTT. Protein product: CASSKGQGRAFF.

Concerning this clonotype: An end of the junction differs from the germline gene, which may be a read error. The V and J genes are TRBV20-1 and TRBJ2-3; a weak D match, TRBD2 (5 bases). CDR3 length: 16 amino acids. Germline CDR1 DFQATT, CDR2 SNEGSKA (reference sequence). The CDR3 DNA reads TGCTGTGCTAGAGGACTCCAGCGGATGGGGACAGATACGCAGTATTTT. Protein sequence: CCARGLQRMGTDTQYF.

This clonotype was seen a few times. The rearrangement uses TRBV4-1 and TRBJ2-7; D is unclear. V was shortened by 0 bases and J by 2 bases, with 8 bases between the two germline ends. This CDR3 region has 14 residues. Germline CDR1 MGHRA, CDR2 YSYEKL. CDR3: CASSQENVPYEQYF. In DNA, the CDR3 is TGCGCCAGCAGCCAAGAAAACGTACCCTACGAGCAGTACTTC.

This clonotype was seen repeatedly, ten times or more. This chain links TRBV7-9 with TRBJ2-1; unclear D gene. Germline CDR1 SEHNR, CDR2 FQNEAQ (reference sequence). The CDR3 runs to 12 residues. Trimming removed 1 base from V and 10 bases from J, with 8 bases in between. As DNA, the CDR3 is TGTGCCAGCAGCTTAGGTAGAGGCGAGCAGTTCTTC. Protein: CASSLGRGEQFF.

The rearrangement links TRBV12-3 or TRBV12-4 to TRBJ2-3; 8 bases fit TRBD2. CDR3 length: 17 amino acids. V was clipped by 7 bases and J by 5 bases; unmatched bases: 17. CDR3: CASMGEGPGGPRDTQYF. Here the CDR3 DNA reads TGTGCCAGCATGGGGGAAGGGCCGGGAGGGCCGAGAGATACGCAGTATTTT.

In this sample, this clonotype turned up many times. The gene calls are TRBV5-1 and TRBJ2-3, with 7 bases matching TRBD1. This CDR3 comprises 14 residues. With 5 bases clipped from V and 2 bases from J, the junction kept 5 bases outside the gene matches. CDR1 and CDR2 (germline): SGHRS, YFSETQ. The CDR3 nucleotides read TGCGCCAGCAGGACGGGACAGACCACAGATACGCAGTATTTT. As protein: CASRTGQTTDTQYF.

At least ten counts were recorded for this clonotype. The CDR3: CASSLAPSSYEQYF. The CDR3 DNA reads TGCGCCAGCAGCTTGGCCCCCAGCTCCTACGAGCAGTACTTC. This chain joins TRBV5-1 and TRBJ2-7; D is undetermined. This CDR3 contains 14 residues. CDR1 and CDR2 from the germline V gene are SGHRS and YFSETQ. V gave up 0 bases and J gave up 0 bases, with 7 bases separating them.

This clonotype was picked up many times. The gene calls are TRBV6-5 and TRBJ2-1, with TRBD1 matching 8 bases. The CDR3 spans 16 residues. V shed 4 bases and J 7 bases; nucleotides not matched to a gene: 12. CDR1 is MNHEY and CDR2 is SVGAGI in the germline V gene. The CDR3 region has the DNA TGTGCCAGCAGTTTCTCCGGGACAGGATTGAAGAATGAGCAGTTCTTC. Protein sequence: CASSFSGTGLKNEQFF.

A few counts support this clonotype. V usage is TRBV4-1 and J usage is TRBJ2-7, with 7 bases matching TRBD2. Germline V gives CDR1 MGHRA, CDR2 YSYEKL. The CDR3 runs to 17 residues. The V and J ends lost 0 bases and 4 bases, in that order; junction bases with no gene match: 12. CDR3 nucleotide sequence: TGCGCCAGCAGCCAAGAAAGGCGTCTAGCGGAGGTTTACGAGCAGTACTTC. Translated, it gives CASSQERRLAEVYEQYF.

V gene TRBV19 combines with J gene TRBJ2-2, with D perhaps matching TRBD1 or TRBD2 (5 bases each). Germline values: CDR1 LNHDA, CDR2 SQIVND (reference sequence). There are 16 residues in the CDR3. V gave up 5 bases and J gave up 1 base, with 14 bases separating them. The CDR3 spells CASSFHRDGNTGELFF. In DNA, the CDR3 is TGTGCCAGTAGTTTCCACCGGGACGGGAACACCGGGGAGCTGTTTTTT.

This clonotype has just a few counts. The chain links TRBV4-3 to TRBJ2-7; 7 bases are shared with TRBD1. V lost 4 bases, J lost 7 bases, and 13 bases stayed unmatched. This CDR3 spans 15 amino acids. CDR1 and CDR2 (germline): LGHNA, YSLEER. The CDR3 DNA sequence: TGCGCCAGCAGCCCCGTGTCAGGGGGTCCCCAAGAGCAGTACTTC. Protein sequence: CASSPVSGGPQEQYF.

This clonotype was recorded a few times. This chain uses TRBV4-2 with TRBJ1-1, with no clear D. This CDR3 contains 15 residues. Germline-derived CDR1 and CDR2 are LGHNA and YNFKEQ. Trimming shortened V by 0 bases and J by 10 bases, and 18 bases separated the two germline ends. In DNA form, the CDR3 reads TGTGCCAGCAGCCAAGAGATCTCCCGACGGGCGGCAGCTTTCTTT. This translates into CASSQEISRRAAAFF.

The chain uses TRBV9 and TRBJ2-5; D unclear. The germline V gene encodes CDR1 SGDLS and CDR2 YYNGEE. This CDR3 has 15 residues. The ends were cut back, 0 bases at V and 4 bases at J, with 13 bases in the middle. Written as DNA, the CDR3 is TGTGCCAGCAGCGTAGCAAAGGGTATGGGAGAGACCCAGTACTTC. Amino acids: CASSVAKGMGETQYF.

In this sample, this clonotype turned up a few times. CDR3 in amino acids: CASTQRARTDTQYF. As DNA, the CDR3 is TGTGCCAGCACTCAACGGGCCCGTACAGATACGCAGTATTTT. The chain couples TRBV6-1 to TRBJ2-3; D call uncertain. The CDR3 length is 14 residues. V dropped 7 bases and J dropped 3 bases, with 14 bases sitting between them. Germline V lookup: CDR1 MNHNS, CDR2 SASEGT.

This clonotype appeared many times. The chain uses TRBV5-1 and TRBJ1-1; D is unresolved. The CDR3 spans 15 residues. The germline CDR1 and CDR2 sequences are SGHRS and YFSETQ. Trimming took off 7 bases at V and 1 base at J, with 17 bases between the two ends. This chain's CDR3 is CASRQNPNGNTEAFF. DNA of the CDR3: TGCGCCAGCCGTCAAAATCCTAATGGGAACACTGAAGCTTTCTTT.

There are many counts of this clonotype. The chain links TRBV29-1 to TRBJ2-3, with 9 bases aligning to TRBD2. Germline V CDR1 and CDR2: SQVTM, ANQGSEA. Losses at the gene ends were 4 bases for V and 2 bases for J; bases not matched to a gene: 10. The CDR3 consists of 16 residues. The CDR3 protein is CSVAKGLASSTDTQYF. Written as DNA, the CDR3 is TGCAGCGTTGCAAAAGGACTAGCGTCATCCACAGATACGCAGTATTTT.